The 9 T cell receptor beta chains below were found in one sample sequenced in a study of T cell repertoires in cytomegalovirus infection. TCRdb used MiXCR to reprocess the reads, holding one entry per CDR3 protein. The sample yields hundreds of thousands of distinct CDR3 sequences, almost 30% seen once. These TCRs are of unknown antigen specificity. Sequenced here: cultured PBMCs, sampled from culture after CMV antigen stimulation. These receptors originate from a human donor in good health (CMV status not recorded). Some clones in this sample may be carry-over from other donors' samples.

The chain uses TRBV10-3 and TRBJ1-4; D possibly corresponds to TRBD1 (5 bases). Germline V gene lookup returns CDR1 ENHRY and CDR2 SYGVKD. Trimming left V 5 bases short and J 0 bases short, with 7 bases between. CDR3 length: 14 amino acids. The CDR3 DNA is TGTGCCATCAGTCCGACAGCAACTAATGAAAAACTGTTTTTT. Its translation: CAISPTATNEKLFF.

The genes are TRBV29-1 and TRBJ2-7; D remains unclear. The CDR3 is made up of 11 amino acids. Germline lookup yields CDR1 SQVTM and CDR2 ANQGSEA. V shed 6 bases and J shed 5 bases, with 11 bases lying between them. Here the CDR3 reads CSVAALHEQYF. The CDR3 coding sequence is TGCAGCGTCGCGGCACTCCACGAGCAGTACTTC.

The chain is built from TRBV27 and TRBJ1-5; D gene ambiguous. With 8 bases removed from V and 5 bases from J, the gap between germline ends came to 16 bases. The CDR3 sequence is 14 residues long. CDR1 is MNHEY and CDR2 is SMNVEV in the germline V gene (reference sequence). Written as DNA, the CDR3 is TGTGCCAGCCGTAGCTCGGGTTTCTATCAGCCCCAGCATTTT. Amino acids: CASRSSGFYQPQHF.

In its sample, this clonotype was seen a few times. The chain links TRBV19 to TRBJ2-5, with unresolved D. V shed 6 bases and J shed 3 bases, with 11 bases lying between them. Germline V gene sequence: CDR1 LNHDA, CDR2 SQIVND (reference sequence). The CDR3 is 13 residues long. This CDR3 reads CASRRGSEETQYF. In DNA form, the CDR3 reads TGTGCCAGTAGGCGTGGGTCCGAAGAGACCCAGTACTTC.

Only one count was recorded for this clonotype. The chain uses TRBV2 and TRBJ1-1; TRBD1 might be the D (5 bases). There are 13 residues in the CDR3. Trimming took off 7 bases at V and 5 bases at J, with 14 bases between the two ends. CDR1 and CDR2 (germline): SNHLY, FYNNEI. The CDR3 DNA follows: TGTGCCAGCACGTCTGGGGGGAGAACTGAAGCTTTCTTT. It codes for CASTSGGRTEAFF.

In regard to this clonotype: A read error may account for a junction end that differs from germline. The chain uses TRBV7-9 and TRBJ2-5; 9 bases match TRBD2. The germline gives CDR1 SEHNR, CDR2 FQNEAQ (reference sequence). This CDR3 has 15 amino acids. The CDR3 bases are TGTGCCAGCAGATTAGCGGGAGCGGTTCAAGAGACCCAGTACTTC. It specifies CASRLAGAVQETQYF.

This clonotype was detected only a few times. The rearrangement uses TRBV6-2 or TRBV6-3 and TRBJ2-1; TRBD2 aligns across 14 bases. V was pared by 5 bases and J by 10 bases, with 10 bases of the junction left unmatched. The CDR3 covers 16 residues. The germline gives CDR1 MNHEY, CDR2 SVGEGT. This CDR3 is CASSKTGTSGSQEQFF. CDR3 coding DNA: TGTGCCAGCAGTAAAACCGGGACTAGCGGGAGCCAAGAGCAGTTCTTC.

The V and J genes are TRBV27 and TRBJ1-6; D unclear. The CDR3 contains 12 residues. Trimming stripped 2 bases from V and 8 bases from J, with 4 bases between. Germline-derived CDR1 and CDR2 are MNHEY and SMNVEV (reference sequence). The CDR3 bases are TGTGCCAGCAGTTTAAGTGATTCACCCCTCCACTTT. It encodes CASSLSDSPLHF.

As DNA, the CDR3 is TGTGCCAGCAGGGGACCGGGACAGGGGACGGTTACTGAAGCTTTCTTT. As protein: CASRGPGQGTVTEAFF. V gene TRBV6-5 combines with J gene TRBJ1-1; the match to TRBD1 covers 10 bases. Germline V gene lookup returns CDR1 MNHEY and CDR2 SVGAGI. This CDR3 has 16 residues. V trimming: 6 bases; J trimming: 5 bases; junction bases outside the gene matches: 12.